This T cell receptor beta chain appears in the sequencing data of a study of early T cells in non-severe SARS-CoV-2 infection. Study context: Unpaired chains resulted from sequencing bulk RNA of unsorted whole blood.

Unique molecular identifiers were added to individual cDNA molecules. TCRdb processed the 5' RACE reads anew with MiXCR; each CDR3 protein has one entry. The table records tens of thousands of distinct CDR3 sequences, roughly 5% of them present only once. Comments on this clonotype: The antigen remains undetermined.

General study points: Matching results from VDJdb favored anti-spike CD8 responses, leaving private and CD4 specificities undetected.

This receptor was identified in an adult who was a healthcare worker with PCR-confirmed SARS-CoV-2 infection or an uninfected control (not recorded which). The sample taken for sequencing was whole blood.

The CDR3 bases are TGCGCCAGCAGCTTGCCCGACAGAGTTAATTCACCCCTCCACTTT. It encodes CASSLPDRVNSPLHF. The chain has TRBV5-1 and TRBJ1-6; D might be TRBD1 (5 bases). Per the germline V gene, CDR1 is SGHRS and CDR2 is YFSETQ. V lost 1 base and J lost 6, with 11 bases in between. CDR3 length equals 15 residues.